Given below is one T cell receptor (beta chain) in context. Its antigen remains unidentified. This entry is derived from a study of cytomegalovirus exposure and HLA in healthy donors. Overall study: Approximately 190 million T cells yielded 100 million to 130 million unique TCR beta sequences, as an earlier analysis found.

PCR amplification relied on 60 Vbeta primers (plus 13 Jbeta primers). Some clones are missing from TCRdb's copy, which holds only in-frame ones; the method was immunoSEQ multiplex PCR. The data show about 98,000 clones, roughly 70% seen once. The CDR3 is 15 residues long. Germline CDR1 MDHEN, CDR2 SYDVKM. Trimming shortened V by 5 bases and J by 4 bases, and 14 bases separated the two germline ends. The study's findings and limits: Sequencing likely caused a cluster of highly shared sequence variants.

The sample consisted of PBMCs. The source of this sequence is a male donor in good health and CMV-seronegative. The V gene is TRBV28, the J gene TRBJ2-2; D is uncertain. The chain's CDR3 is CASSPPRQATGELFF. In DNA, the CDR3 is TGTGCCAGCAGTCCACCCCGCCAGGCCACCGGGGAGCTGTTTTTT.